A single sample gave rise to the 16 T cell receptor beta chains below, sequenced in a study of cytomegalovirus exposure and HLA in healthy donors. It was with 60 Vbeta and 13 Jbeta primers that the PCR ran. Assay used: immunoSEQ multiplex PCR; TCRdb lists only in-frame clones, some missing. The sample has a few hundred thousand clones, roughly 80% seen once. The sequenced sample consisted of PBMCs. The receptor source for this set is a man between 25 and 39 years old in good health and CMV-seronegative.

This chain joins TRBV11-3 and TRBJ2-1, with 7 positions matching TRBD1. V was clipped by 1 base and J by 8 bases; unmatched bases: 8. The CDR3 spans 15 residues. CDR1 is SGHNT and CDR2 is YENEEA in the germline V gene. CDR3 DNA sequence: TGTGCCAGCAGCTTAGGGTTTACAGGGGTAGATGAGCAGTTCTTC. Translating gives CASSLGFTGVDEQFF.

The gene calls are TRBV9 and TRBJ2-7, with 10 bases fitting TRBD1. Unmatched junction bases numbered 12, after V lost 0 bases and J lost 6 bases. Germline CDR1 and CDR2: SGDLS and YYNGEE. The length of the CDR3 is 17 residues. The CDR3 coding sequence is TGTGCCAGCAGCGTAGGGGGACAGGGGTTGATCCAAAGCGAGCAGTACTTC. It translates to CASSVGGQGLIQSEQYF.

The rearrangement uses TRBV4-1 and TRBJ1-4, with TRBD1 as a possible D gene (5 bases). CDR3 length: 16 residues. Germline V gives CDR1 MGHRA, CDR2 YSYEKL. V lost 1 base to trimming and J lost 2 bases, with 11 bases between them. In DNA form, the CDR3 reads TGCGCCAGCAGCCAAGCCCTACAGGATACTAATGAAAAACTGTTTTTT. Translating it yields CASSQALQDTNEKLFF.

The table lists this clone with a count of one. The rearrangement joins TRBV5-1 to TRBJ1-6; no clear D gene. Trimming left V 4 bases short and J 3 bases short, with 11 bases between. The CDR3 has 15 residues. In germline, CDR1 is SGHRS, CDR2 YFSETQ. For the CDR3, the DNA is TGCGCCAGCAGCCCTGATGGCAGCTATAATTCACCCCTCCACTTT. Translating it yields CASSPDGSYNSPLHF. Looking up the rest from reference TRBV5-1 and TRBJ1-6 gives the full variable domain: KAGVTQTPRYLIKTRGQQVTLSCSPISGHRSVSWYQQTPGQGLQFLFEYFSETQRNKGNFPGRFSGRQFSNSRSEMNVSTLELGDSALYLCASSPDGSYNSPLHFGNGTRLTVT.

The chain combines TRBV9 with TRBJ1-1; 7 positions agree with TRBD1. CDR3 size: 13 residues. The ends lost 0 bases at V and 6 bases at J; junction bases unmatched: 2. Germline CDR1 reads SGDLS; CDR2 reads YYNGEE. CDR3 bases: TGTGCCAGCAGCGTAGGGGACAGTTCTGAAGCTTTCTTT. Residues: CASSVGDSSEAFF.

The chain couples TRBV5-4 to TRBJ1-1; D remains ambiguous. Germline-derived CDR1 and CDR2 are SGHNT and YYREEE (reference sequence). The CDR3 has 15 residues. The V gene lost 5 bases and the J gene lost 1 base, with 15 bases spanning the gap. CDR3 sequence reads: CASSKKSGQNTEAFF. CDR3 in DNA: TGTGCCAGCAGTAAAAAGTCGGGTCAGAACACTGAAGCTTTCTTT. Based on the CDR3 plus reference TRBV5-4 and TRBJ1-1, the full variable domain is ETGVTQSPTHLIKTRGQQVTLRCSSQSGHNTVSWYQQALGQGPQFIFQYYREEENGRGNFPPRFSGLQFPNYSSELNVNALELDDSALYLCASSKKSGQNTEAFFGQGTRLTVV.

This chain connects TRBV5-4 to TRBJ1-1; weak D call: TRBD1 (6 bases). Trimming left V 0 bases short and J 3 bases short, with 12 bases between. The CDR3 spans 15 residues. Germline V gene sequence: CDR1 SGHNT, CDR2 YYREEE (reference sequence). The chain's CDR3 is CASSLGGQMDTEAFF. DNA for the CDR3: TGTGCCAGCAGCTTGGGGGGGCAGATGGACACTGAAGCTTTCTTT.

The chain carries TRBV13 and TRBJ2-5, with TRBD2 matching 16 bases. V lost 5 bases to trimming and J lost 4 bases; unmatched junction nucleotides: 7. The germline CDR1 and CDR2 sequences are PRHDT and FYEKMQ (reference sequence). CDR3 length equals 17 residues. CDR3 nucleotide sequence: TGTGCCAGCAGCCCAGAGGGACTAGCGGGGGGGCGAGAGACCCAGTACTTC. Translated, it gives CASSPEGLAGGRETQYF.

This clone was found a few times. J is TRBJ1-5 and V is TRBV19; TRBD1 is a possible D gene (6 bases). This CDR3 contains 15 residues. The V and J ends lost 6 bases and 1 base respectively, with 13 bases between them. The germline V gene has CDR1 LNHDA and CDR2 SQIVND (reference sequence). CDR3 sequence reads: CASRPGVLSNQPQHF. CDR3 sequence (DNA): TGTGCCAGTAGACCAGGGGTCCTCAGCAATCAGCCCCAGCATTTT.

V is TRBV5-8 and J is TRBJ2-7, with 8 bases that match TRBD1. This CDR3 spans 14 amino acids. From germline, CDR1 is SGHTS and CDR2 YDEGEE. V dropped 2 bases and J dropped 2; count of bases not matched to a gene: 3. In DNA form, the CDR3 reads TGTGCCAGCAGCTTCGGACAGGGTACCTACGAGCAGTACTTC. Protein sequence: CASSFGQGTYEQYF.

The chain combines TRBV18 with TRBJ1-1; 9 nucleotides match TRBD1. The CDR3 consists of 18 residues. The trim removed 1 base at V and 3 bases at J, leaving 12 bases unmatched. Germline values: CDR1 KGHSH, CDR2 LQKENI. In DNA form, the CDR3 reads TGTGCCAGCTCACCACTTCTAAGTACGGGACAGGGAGACACTGAAGCTTTCTTT. Translated, it gives CASSPLLSTGQGDTEAFF. Using reference TRBV18 and TRBJ1-1 for the parts outside the CDR3, the full variable domain is NAGVMQNPRHLVRRRGQEARLRCSPMKGHSHVYWYRQLPEEGLKFMVYLQKENIIDESGMPKERFSAEFPKEGPSILRIQQVVRGDSAAYFCASSPLLSTGQGDTEAFFGQGTRLTVV.

The V gene is TRBV2, the J gene TRBJ2-2; D is perhaps TRBD1 (5 bases). V was trimmed by 3 bases and J by 5 bases, leaving 7 bases between them. Germline CDR1 SNHLY, CDR2 FYNNEI. The CDR3 is 13 amino acids. DNA for the CDR3: TGTGCCAGCAGTGACAGGGTTACCGGGGAGCTGTTTTTT. Protein sequence: CASSDRVTGELFF.

The chain carries TRBV28 and TRBJ2-7; 7 nucleotides match TRBD1. V shed 2 bases, J shed 3 bases, and the junction held 4 bases outside the gene matches. Germline values: CDR1 MDHEN, CDR2 SYDVKM. The CDR3 is made up of 14 amino acids. CDR3 bases: TGTGCCAGCAGTTTACAGACAGGGCTCTACGAGCAGTACTTC. Protein: CASSLQTGLYEQYF. Looking up the rest from reference TRBV28 and TRBJ2-7 gives the full variable domain: DVKVTQSSRYLVKRTGEKVFLECVQDMDHENMFWYRQDPGLGLRLIYFSYDVKMKEKGDIPEGYSVSREKKERFSLILESASTNQTSMYLCASSLQTGLYEQYFGPGTRLTVT.

The chain links TRBV5-5 to TRBJ1-2; D remains unclear. CDR1 and CDR2 (germline): SGHKS, YYEKEE (reference sequence). Trimming removed 2 bases at V and 7 bases at J, with 9 bases between. The CDR3 runs 12 residues. CDR3 DNA: TGTGCCAGCAGCTTCCCCACGGGTGGCTACACCTTC. Translating it yields CASSFPTGGYTF.

The V call is TRBV6-5, the J call TRBJ2-5; 8 positions match TRBD1. The end of the DNA fits TRBJ2-7 better, so the J call may be wrong. The CDR3 runs to 12 residues. Per the germline V gene, CDR1 is MNHEY and CDR2 is SVGAGI. The CDR3 region has the DNA TGTGCCAGCAGGACAGGGGCCTACGAGCAGTACTTC. It is translated as CASRTGAYEQYF.

This chain links TRBV28 with TRBJ1-5, with D possibly matching TRBD1 (6 bases). Deletions cut 5 bases from V and 2 bases from J, with 16 bases between. Germline CDR1 reads MDHEN; CDR2 reads SYDVKM. The CDR3 contains 16 residues. CDR3 region: CASSRSPGAGNQPQHF. The CDR3 coding sequence is TGTGCCAGCAGTAGGAGCCCAGGGGCGGGCAATCAGCCCCAGCATTTT.